This T cell receptor beta chain is from a study of regulatory T cells in long-lasting Graves disease. Libraries of TCR beta came from iRepertoire HTBI primers plus Arm-PCR of CDR3 regions. Original data processing: From all samples, identification returned 13 to 15 TRBJ and 60 to 80 TRBV segments. Via MiXCR, TCRdb re-called the multiplex PCR reads, giving one row per CDR3 protein. TCRdb's processing, not the authors', yielded these V and J calls. This table holds around 400,000 distinct CDR3 sequences, roughly 15% found once. Noted time point: newly diagnosed GD, antithyroid drugs for less than 3 months. PBMCs provided the RNA from which the TCR library was made. In regard to this clonotype: What it binds is not known.

Findings and caveats of the study: Persistent Graves' patients showed less TCR diversity than newly diagnosed patients showed. With persistent disease, TRBV28, TRBJ1-2 and TRBJ2-5 were the favored segments.

Germline V gene lookup returns CDR1 SQVTM and CDR2 ANQGSEA. This CDR3 is built from 18 residues. The junction had 13 bases not matched to a gene; V was cut back by 0 bases and J by 5 bases. The sequence was collected from a female donor with Graves disease. This chain joins TRBV29-1 and TRBJ2-5; 12 nucleotides line up with TRBD2. Source: peripheral blood mononuclear cells (PBMCs), taken at new diagnosis, from a patient treated with antithyroid drugs. CDR3 sequence: CSVEDLGLAGGRPETQYF. DNA of the CDR3: TGCAGCGTTGAAGATCTGGGGCTAGCGGGAGGGCGACCGGAGACCCAGTACTTC.